These T cell receptor beta chains were read from a single sample in a study of Graves' ophthalmopathy and Graves' hyperthyroidism. TCRdb called the multiplex PCR reads again in MiXCR, with one record for every CDR3 protein. The table shows about 740,000 distinct CDR3 sequences, with roughly 40% occurring only once. Input material: peripheral blood. The receptors stem from an adult man with Graves' ophthalmopathy. The CDR3 runs from the conserved cysteine through the conserved F or W. D genes are given only for firm matches. Size is stated for part of the rows, as once, few or many counts, or as a class when the clone is expanded.

j_call	d_call	clone_size	cdr3_length	v_call	cdr3_aa	cdr3_nt
TRBJ1-2	TRBD1	.	15	TRBV10-3	CAISIGQGGTYGYTF	TGTGCCATCAGTATTGGACAGGGAGGAACCTATGGCTACACCTTC
TRBJ1-3	.	few	15	TRBV5-5	CASSLTRGGGNTIYF	TGTGCCAGCAGCTTGACGAGGGGGGGAGGAAACACCATATATTTT
TRBJ2-7	TRBD1	.	13	TRBV12-3/TRBV12-4	CAGYRGQLDEQYF	TGTGCTGGATACAGGGGCCAATTAGACGAGCAGTACTTC
TRBJ2-7	.	.	11	TRBV7-2	CASSFGAEQYF	TGTGCCAGCAGCTTCGGAGCGGAGCAGTACTTC
TRBJ1-3	.	many	14	TRBV29-1	CSVGTALGGNTIYF	TGCAGCGTTGGGACAGCACTCGGGGGAAACACCATATATTTT
TRBJ2-5	.	.	14	TRBV10-3	CAISESARLETQYF	TGCGCCATCAGTGAGTCTGCACGGCTGGAGACCCAGTACTTC
TRBJ1-5	TRBD1	.	15	TRBV20-1	CSARADRGVNQPQHF	TGCAGTGCTAGGGCCGACAGGGGCGTAAATCAGCCCCAGCATTTT
TRBJ1-2	TRBD1	many	14	TRBV29-1	CSVLTGGASVGYTF	TGCAGCGTTCTGACAGGGGGCGCATCTGTTGGCTACACCTTC
TRBJ2-5	.	many	14	TRBV29-1	CSVEMIVPEETQYF	TGCAGCGTTGAAATGATTGTACCTGAAGAGACCCAGTACTTC
TRBJ2-2	.	.	12	TRBV7-9	CASTRDTGELFF	TGTGCCAGTACCCGAGACACCGGGGAGCTGTTTTTT
TRBJ1-4	.	.	14	TRBV7-9	CASSLQTANEKLSF	TGTGCCAGCAGCTTGCAAACGGCTAATGAAAAACTGTCTTTT
TRBJ1-5	.	.	14	TRBV25-1	CASSLVGSNRPQHF	TGTGCCAGTAGTTTAGTAGGTAGCAATCGGCCCCAACATTTT
TRBJ1-1	.	few	16	TRBV4-1	CASSQVPQGTNTEAFF	TGCGCCAGCAGCCAAGTACCTCAGGGGACGAACACTGAAGCTTTCTTT
TRBJ1-2	TRBD1	.	15	TRBV2	CASSETGQGAPGYTF	TGTGCCAGCAGTGAAACGGGACAGGGGGCGCCCGGCTACACCTTC
TRBJ1-5	TRBD1	.	15	TRBV10-3	CAISADRGFGQPQHF	TGTGCCATCAGTGCGGACAGGGGGTTCGGGCAGCCCCAGCATTTT
TRBJ1-4	.	many	13	TRBV7-9	CASSPGQYEKLFF	TGTGCCAGCAGCCCCGGACAGTACGAAAAACTGTTTTTT
TRBJ2-2	.	.	16	TRBV7-6	CASSLAPGTDTGELFF	TGTGCCAGCAGCTTAGCTCCAGGGACCGACACCGGGGAGCTGTTTTTT
TRBJ1-6	.	many	13	TRBV19	CASSIDRASPLHF	TGTGCCAGTAGTATAGATCGGGCCTCACCCCTCCACTTT
TRBJ2-7	.	.	13	TRBV12-3/TRBV12-4	CASSVENSYEQYF	TGTGCCAGCAGTGTAGAGAACTCCTACGAGCAGTACTTC
TRBJ2-5	.	few	12	TRBV14	CASSPNSEGPKF	TGTGCCAGCAGCCCCAACTCGGAGGGGCCGAAATTC
TRBJ2-7	TRBD2	.	16	TRBV25-1	CASSYPTGGSPYEQYF	TGTGCCAGCAGTTACCCGACGGGGGGTTCCCCCTACGAGCAGTACTTC
TRBJ2-2	.	once	17	TRBV5-1	CASSFGRGFTITGELFF	TGCGCCAGCAGCTTTGGGAGGGGGTTCACGATCACCGGGGAGCTGTTTTTT
TRBJ2-5	TRBD2	.	16	TRBV7-2	CASSPPGLAGSETQYF	TGTGCCAGCAGCCCCCCGGGACTAGCGGGGTCAGAGACCCAGTACTTC
TRBJ2-7	TRBD2	.	17	TRBV7-2	CASSLVGTSGSFYEQYF	TGTGCCAGCAGCTTAGTGGGGACTAGCGGGAGTTTCTACGAGCAGTACTTC
TRBJ1-2	.	few	13	TRBV29-1	CAWSRDSNYGYTF	TGTGCCTGGAGCCGGGACTCGAACTATGGCTACACCTTC
TRBJ2-2	.	.	13	TRBV9	CASNRANTGELLF	TGTGCCAGCAACAGGGCGAACACCGGGGAGCTGCTTTTT
TRBJ2-5	.	.	14	TRBV2	CASRIRTVQETQYF	TGTGCCAGCAGGATCAGGACGGTCCAAGAGACCCAGTACTTC
TRBJ2-7	.	.	15	TRBV7-9	CASSRKGQPFGEQYF	TGTGCCAGCAGCCGGAAAGGACAGCCCTTCGGCGAGCAGTACTTC
TRBJ2-7	.	.	16	TRBV7-9	CASSSLSGDATHEQYF	TGTGCCAGCAGCTCCTTATCCGGGGACGCGACTCACGAGCAGTACTTC
TRBJ2-5	.	many	11	TRBV2	CASNGGLGQYF	TGTGCCAGCAACGGGGGATTAGGCCAGTACTTC
TRBJ2-2	.	.	16	TRBV7-9	CASSQDSFTNTGELFF	TGCGCCAGCAGCCAAGACAGCTTTACGAACACCGGGGAGCTGTTTTTT
TRBJ2-2	TRBD2	few	16	TRBV2	CASSLALAGLTGELFF	TGTGCCAGCAGCTTGGCATTAGCGGGACTCACCGGGGAGCTGTTTTTT
TRBJ2-7	TRBD1	.	17	TRBV7-9	CASSSPPLGDRDYEQYF	TGTGCCAGCAGCTCCCCTCCATTAGGGGACAGGGACTACGAGCAGTACTTC
TRBJ1-4	TRBD1	.	15	TRBV19	CASSLASRGHEKLFF	TGTGCCAGTAGCCTCGCGTCCAGGGGGCATGAAAAACTGTTTTTT
TRBJ2-2	TRBD2	.	16	TRBV4-1	CASSQELAGDTGELFF	TGCGCCAGCAGCCAAGAACTAGCGGGAGATACCGGGGAGCTGTTTTTT
TRBJ2-7	.	many	15	TRBV10-3	CAISESLDSFWEQYF	TGTGCCATCAGTGAATCCCTGGACAGCTTCTGGGAGCAGTACTTC
TRBJ2-7	TRBD1	.	16	TRBV7-9	CASSPRAADRDDEQYF	TGTGCCAGCAGCCCCCGAGCCGCCGACAGGGATGACGAGCAGTACTTC
TRBJ2-7	.	few	15	TRBV7-2	CASSFTWTGTYEQYF	TGTGCCAGCAGCTTCACCTGGACCGGCACCTACGAGCAGTACTTC
TRBJ1-1	.	.	15	TRBV7-9	CASSKKTGRNTEAFF	TGTGCCAGCAGCAAAAAGACAGGCCGGAACACTGAAGCTTTCTTT
TRBJ2-7	TRBD1	.	15	TRBV7-9	CASTPNPDRDYEQYF	TGTGCCAGCACCCCAAATCCCGACAGGGACTACGAGCAGTACTTC